This TCR beta chain was sequenced during a study of shared clonotypes between healthy human individuals. Generated by immunoSEQ multiplex PCR, the TCRdb table keeps only in-frame clones and is missing some. The data show a few million clones, about 92% seen once. This TCR was recovered from a man aged 18 to 29 in good health. Some clones in this sample may be carry-over from other donors' samples. Sequencing was carried out using naive CD4+ T cells from PBMCs. Specified subset: CD45RA+ positively selected.

CDR3 sequence: CASSLARLAASTDTQYF. In DNA form, the CDR3 reads TGTGCCAGCAGCTTAGCCAGACTAGCGGCTAGCACAGATACGCAGTATTTT. The chain uses TRBV7-2 and TRBJ2-3, with 9 bases aligning to TRBD2. Germline trimming cut 0 bases from V and 0 bases from J; bases unmatched to any gene: 4. Germline CDR1 and CDR2: SGHTA and FQGNSA. The CDR3 loop spans 17 amino acids.